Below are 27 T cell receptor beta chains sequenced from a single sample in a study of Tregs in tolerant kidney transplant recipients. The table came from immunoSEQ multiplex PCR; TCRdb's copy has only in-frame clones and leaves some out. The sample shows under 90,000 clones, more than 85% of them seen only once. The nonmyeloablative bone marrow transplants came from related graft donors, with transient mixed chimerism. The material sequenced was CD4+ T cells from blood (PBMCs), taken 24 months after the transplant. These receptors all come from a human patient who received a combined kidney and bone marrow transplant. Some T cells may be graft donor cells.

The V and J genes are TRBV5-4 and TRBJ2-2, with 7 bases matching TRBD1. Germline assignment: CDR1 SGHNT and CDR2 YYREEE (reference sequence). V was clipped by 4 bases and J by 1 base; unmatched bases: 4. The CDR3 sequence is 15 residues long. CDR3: CASSPDRENTGELFF. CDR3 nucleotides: TGTGCCAGCAGCCCCGACAGGGAGAACACCGGGGAGCTGTTTTTT.

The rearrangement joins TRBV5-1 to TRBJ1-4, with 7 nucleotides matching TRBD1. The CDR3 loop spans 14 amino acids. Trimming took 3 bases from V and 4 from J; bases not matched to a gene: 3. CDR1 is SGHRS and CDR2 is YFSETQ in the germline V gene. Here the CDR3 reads CASSSWDSNEKLFF. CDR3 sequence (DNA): TGCGCCAGCAGCTCCTGGGACAGTAATGAAAAACTGTTTTTT.

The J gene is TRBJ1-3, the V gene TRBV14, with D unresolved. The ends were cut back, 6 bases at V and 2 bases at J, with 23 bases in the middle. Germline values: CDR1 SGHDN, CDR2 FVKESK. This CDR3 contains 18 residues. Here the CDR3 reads CASRATPVKTAAGNTIYF. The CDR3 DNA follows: TGTGCCAGCAGAGCCACTCCGGTAAAAACAGCTGCTGGAAACACCATATATTTT.

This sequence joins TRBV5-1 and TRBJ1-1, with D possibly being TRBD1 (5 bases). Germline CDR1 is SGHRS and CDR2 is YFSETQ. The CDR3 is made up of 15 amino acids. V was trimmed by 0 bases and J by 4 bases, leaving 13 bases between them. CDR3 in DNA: TGCGCCAGCAGCTTGGTAGGGGATTGGGGCACTGAAGCTTTCTTT. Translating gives CASSLVGDWGTEAFF.

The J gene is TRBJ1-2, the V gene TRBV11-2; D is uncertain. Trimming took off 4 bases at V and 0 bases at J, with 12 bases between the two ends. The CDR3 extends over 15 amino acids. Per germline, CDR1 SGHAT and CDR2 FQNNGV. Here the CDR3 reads CASSSLPDSNYGYTF. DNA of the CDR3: TGTGCCAGCAGCTCCCTACCTGATTCTAACTATGGCTACACCTTC.

The CDR3, as DNA: TGTGCCAGTAGGAGGGGGCCGGGGGAGACCCAGTACTTC. Encoded protein: CASRRGPGETQYF. The rearrangement uses TRBV6-5 and TRBJ2-5, with a tentative D call TRBD1 (7 bases). CDR3 size: 13 residues. Deletions cut 9 bases from V and 5 bases from J, with 16 bases between. The V gene's germline CDR1 is MNHEY and CDR2 SVGAGI.

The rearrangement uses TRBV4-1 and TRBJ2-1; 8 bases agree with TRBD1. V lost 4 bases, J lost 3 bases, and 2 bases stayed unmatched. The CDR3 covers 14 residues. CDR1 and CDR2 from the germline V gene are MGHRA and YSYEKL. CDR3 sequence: CASSPDRDYNEQFF. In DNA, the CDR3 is TGCGCCAGCAGCCCGGACAGGGACTACAATGAGCAGTTCTTC.

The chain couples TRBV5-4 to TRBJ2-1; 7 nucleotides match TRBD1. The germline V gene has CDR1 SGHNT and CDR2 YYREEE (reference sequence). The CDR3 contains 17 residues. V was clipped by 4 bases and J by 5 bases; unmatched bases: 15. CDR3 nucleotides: TGTGCCAGCAGCCGAAGTCCGACAGGGTCCGTGAACAATGAGCAGTTCTTC. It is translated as CASSRSPTGSVNNEQFF.

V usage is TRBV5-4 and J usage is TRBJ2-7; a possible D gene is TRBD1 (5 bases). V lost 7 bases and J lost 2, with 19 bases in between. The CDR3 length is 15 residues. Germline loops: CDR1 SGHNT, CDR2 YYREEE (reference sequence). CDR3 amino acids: CASLDGHLLTYEQYF. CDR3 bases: TGTGCCAGCCTGGACGGACATCTTTTAACCTACGAGCAGTACTTC. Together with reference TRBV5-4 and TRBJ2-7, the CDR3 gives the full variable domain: ETGVTQSPTHLIKTRGQQVTLRCSSQSGHNTVSWYQQALGQGPQFIFQYYREEENGRGNFPPRFSGLQFPNYSSELNVNALELDDSALYLCASLDGHLLTYEQYFGPGTRLTVT.

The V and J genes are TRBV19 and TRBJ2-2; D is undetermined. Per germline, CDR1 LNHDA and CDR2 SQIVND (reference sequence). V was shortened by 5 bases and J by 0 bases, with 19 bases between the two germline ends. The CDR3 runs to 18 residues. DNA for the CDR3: TGTGCCAGTAGTCTCAGACATCCTCGCATCGCGAACACCGGGGAGCTGTTTTTT. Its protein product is CASSLRHPRIANTGELFF.

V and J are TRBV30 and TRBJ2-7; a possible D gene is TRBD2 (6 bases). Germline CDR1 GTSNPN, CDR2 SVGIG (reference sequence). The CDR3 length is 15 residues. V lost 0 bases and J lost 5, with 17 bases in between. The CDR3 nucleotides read TGTGCCTGGAGTGTATTCAGCCTAGCGATCGACGAGCAGTACTTC. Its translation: CAWSVFSLAIDEQYF.

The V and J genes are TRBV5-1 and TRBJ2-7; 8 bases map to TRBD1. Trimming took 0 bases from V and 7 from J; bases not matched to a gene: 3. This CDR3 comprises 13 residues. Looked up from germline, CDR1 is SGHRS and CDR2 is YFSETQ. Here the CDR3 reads CASSLGTGREQYF. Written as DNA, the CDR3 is TGCGCCAGCAGCTTGGGGACAGGGCGGGAGCAGTACTTC.

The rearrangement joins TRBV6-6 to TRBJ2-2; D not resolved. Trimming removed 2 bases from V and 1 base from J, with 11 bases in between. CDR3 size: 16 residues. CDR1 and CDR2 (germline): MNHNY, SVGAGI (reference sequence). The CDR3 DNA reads TGTGCCAGCAGTTACCGCCCCCGAGGGAACACCGGGGAGCTGTTTTTT. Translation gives CASSYRPRGNTGELFF.

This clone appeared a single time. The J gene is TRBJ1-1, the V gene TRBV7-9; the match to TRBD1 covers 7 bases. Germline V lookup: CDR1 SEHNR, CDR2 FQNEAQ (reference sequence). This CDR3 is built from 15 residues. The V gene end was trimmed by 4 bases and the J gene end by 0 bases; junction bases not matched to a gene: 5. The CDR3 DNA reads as TGTGCCAGCAGCTCCCGGACAGGCTTGAACACTGAAGCTTTCTTT. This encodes CASSSRTGLNTEAFF.

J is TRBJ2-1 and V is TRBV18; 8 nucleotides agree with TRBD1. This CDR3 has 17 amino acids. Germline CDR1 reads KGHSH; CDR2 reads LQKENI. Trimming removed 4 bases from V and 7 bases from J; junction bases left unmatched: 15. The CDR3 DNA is TGTGCCAGCTCACGGGCTATGGGCAGGGGGCGCGTGAATGAGCAGTTCTTC. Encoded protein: CASSRAMGRGRVNEQFF.

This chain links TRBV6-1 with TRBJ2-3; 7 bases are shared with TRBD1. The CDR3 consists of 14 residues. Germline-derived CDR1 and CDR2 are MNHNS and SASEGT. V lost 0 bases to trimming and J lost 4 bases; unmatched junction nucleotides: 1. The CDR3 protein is CASSEAGGADTQYF. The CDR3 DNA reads TGTGCCAGCAGTGAAGCAGGGGGCGCAGATACGCAGTATTTT.

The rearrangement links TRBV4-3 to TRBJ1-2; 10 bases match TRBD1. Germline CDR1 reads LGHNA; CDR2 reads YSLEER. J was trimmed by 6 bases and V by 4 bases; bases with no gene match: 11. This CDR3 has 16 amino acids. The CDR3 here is CASSRNAPGQGNGYTF. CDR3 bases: TGCGCCAGCAGCCGAAATGCTCCGGGACAGGGGAATGGCTACACCTTC.

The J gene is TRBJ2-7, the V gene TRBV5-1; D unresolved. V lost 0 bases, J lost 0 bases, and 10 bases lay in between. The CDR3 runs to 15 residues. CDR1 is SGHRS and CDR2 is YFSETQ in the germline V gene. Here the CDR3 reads CASSLAGGVSYEQYF. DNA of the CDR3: TGCGCCAGCAGCTTGGCTGGCGGTGTCTCCTACGAGCAGTACTTC.

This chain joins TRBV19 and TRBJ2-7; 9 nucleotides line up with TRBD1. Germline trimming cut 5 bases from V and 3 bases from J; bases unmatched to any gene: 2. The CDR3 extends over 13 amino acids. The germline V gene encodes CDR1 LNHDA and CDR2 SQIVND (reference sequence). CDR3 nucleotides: TGTGCCAGTAGTCGGGACAGGGACTACGAGCAGTACTTC. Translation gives CASSRDRDYEQYF.

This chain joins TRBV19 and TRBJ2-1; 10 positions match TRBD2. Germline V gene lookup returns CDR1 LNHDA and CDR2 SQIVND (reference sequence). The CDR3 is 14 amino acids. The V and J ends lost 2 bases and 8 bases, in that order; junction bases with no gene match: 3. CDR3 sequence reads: CASSISGRVHEQFF. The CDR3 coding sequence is TGTGCCAGTAGTATAAGCGGGAGGGTTCATGAGCAGTTCTTC.

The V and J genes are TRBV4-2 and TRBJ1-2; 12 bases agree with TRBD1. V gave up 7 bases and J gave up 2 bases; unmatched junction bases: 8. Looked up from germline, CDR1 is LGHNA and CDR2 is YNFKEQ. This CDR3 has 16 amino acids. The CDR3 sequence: CASNSGTGGRNYGYTF. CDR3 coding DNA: TGTGCCAGCAACTCCGGGACAGGGGGCCGAAACTATGGCTACACCTTC.

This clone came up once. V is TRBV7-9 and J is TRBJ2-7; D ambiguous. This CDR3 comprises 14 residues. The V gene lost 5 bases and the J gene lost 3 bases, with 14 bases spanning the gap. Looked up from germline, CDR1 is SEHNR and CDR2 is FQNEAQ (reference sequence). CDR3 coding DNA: TGTGCCAGCAGCCGAAACCCGGGTAACTACGAGCAGTACTTC. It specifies CASSRNPGNYEQYF.

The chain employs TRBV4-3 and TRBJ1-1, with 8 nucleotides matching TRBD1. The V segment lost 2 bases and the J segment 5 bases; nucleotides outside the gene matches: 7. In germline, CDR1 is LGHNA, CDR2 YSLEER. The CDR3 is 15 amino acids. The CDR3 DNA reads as TGCGCCAGCAGCCAAAGGACAGGGTATTTAACTGAAGCTTTCTTT. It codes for CASSQRTGYLTEAFF.

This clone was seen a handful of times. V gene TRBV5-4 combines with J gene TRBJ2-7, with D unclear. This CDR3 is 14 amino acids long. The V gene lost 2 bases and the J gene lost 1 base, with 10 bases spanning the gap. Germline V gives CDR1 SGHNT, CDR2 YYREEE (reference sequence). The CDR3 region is CASSFGGLSYEQYF. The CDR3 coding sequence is TGTGCCAGCAGCTTCGGTGGGCTATCCTACGAGCAGTACTTC.

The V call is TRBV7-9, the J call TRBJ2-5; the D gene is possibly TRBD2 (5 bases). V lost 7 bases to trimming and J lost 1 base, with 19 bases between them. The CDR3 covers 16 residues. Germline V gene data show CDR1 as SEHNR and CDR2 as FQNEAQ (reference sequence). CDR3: CASTYPASPVQETQYF. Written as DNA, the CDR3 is TGTGCCAGCACCTACCCTGCTAGCCCGGTCCAAGAGACCCAGTACTTC.

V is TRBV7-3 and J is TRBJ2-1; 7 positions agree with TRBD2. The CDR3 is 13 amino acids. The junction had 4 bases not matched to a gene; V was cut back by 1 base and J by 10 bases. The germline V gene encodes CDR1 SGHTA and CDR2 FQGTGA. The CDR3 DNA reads TGTGCCAGCAGCTTAATGCGAGCGGGGGAGCAGTTCTTC. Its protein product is CASSLMRAGEQFF.

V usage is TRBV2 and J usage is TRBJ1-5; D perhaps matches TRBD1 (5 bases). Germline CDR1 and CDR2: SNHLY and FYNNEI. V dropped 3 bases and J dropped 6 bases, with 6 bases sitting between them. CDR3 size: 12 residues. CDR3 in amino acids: CASSEGRQPQHF. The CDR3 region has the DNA TGTGCCAGCAGTGAGGGGCGTCAGCCCCAGCATTTT.